This TCR beta chain stems from a study of Ad26.COV2.S vaccination and SARS-CoV-2 variants. Study-level information: The vaccine Ad26.COV2.S was put into the muscle once, or twice with 56 days between.

CDR1 is SGHDN and CDR2 is FVKESK in the germline V gene. Trimming cost V 2 bases and J 4 bases, with 3 bases left between them. The CDR3 has 12 amino acids. Measured with immunoSEQ multiplex PCR; TCRdb has only the in-frame clones, and not every one. The repertoire has some 500,000 clones, approximately 92% of them found once; the top ten carry just over 2.5%. With respect to this clone: The antigen remains undetermined.

This sample's treatment: about 20 received Ad26.COV2.S at low or high dose, single or two shots; 5 received placebo; per-sample allocation not given. All samples were drawn on day 63, counting from the first vaccine or placebo injection. Notes on the study in general: Recipients of either vaccine or placebo displayed similar breadth of non-spike TCRs. Ad26.COV2.S recipients had broader spike-specific TCRs (P = 0.0014). Breadth, reportedly substantial, characterized the spike-specific CD8+ and CD4+ T cell responses after vaccination.

This chain uses TRBV14 with TRBJ1-3; D gene ambiguous. The material sequenced was peripheral blood, taken in a trial of Ad26.COV2.S vaccine versus placebo. This TCR derives from a person between 18 and 65 years old who received the Ad26.COV2.S COVID-19 vaccine or a placebo. The CDR3 sequence is CASSQSGNTIYF. CDR3 coding DNA: TGTGCCAGCAGCCAAAGCGGAAACACCATATATTTT.